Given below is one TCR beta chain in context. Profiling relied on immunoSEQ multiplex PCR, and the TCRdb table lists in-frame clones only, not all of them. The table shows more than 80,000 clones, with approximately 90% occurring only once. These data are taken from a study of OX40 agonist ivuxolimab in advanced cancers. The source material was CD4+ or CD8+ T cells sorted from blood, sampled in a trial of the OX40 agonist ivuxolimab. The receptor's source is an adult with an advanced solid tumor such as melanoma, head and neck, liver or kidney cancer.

The CDR3, as DNA: TGTGCCAGCATTGCAGCTGGGTTCTCGTCTAGCACAGATACGCAGTATTTT. The encoded protein is CASIAAGFSSSTDTQYF. The chain uses TRBV27 and TRBJ2-3; D gene ambiguous. Germline lookup yields CDR1 MNHEY and CDR2 SMNVEV (reference sequence). V lost 7 bases to trimming and J lost 0 bases, with 20 bases between them. This CDR3 has 17 amino acids.